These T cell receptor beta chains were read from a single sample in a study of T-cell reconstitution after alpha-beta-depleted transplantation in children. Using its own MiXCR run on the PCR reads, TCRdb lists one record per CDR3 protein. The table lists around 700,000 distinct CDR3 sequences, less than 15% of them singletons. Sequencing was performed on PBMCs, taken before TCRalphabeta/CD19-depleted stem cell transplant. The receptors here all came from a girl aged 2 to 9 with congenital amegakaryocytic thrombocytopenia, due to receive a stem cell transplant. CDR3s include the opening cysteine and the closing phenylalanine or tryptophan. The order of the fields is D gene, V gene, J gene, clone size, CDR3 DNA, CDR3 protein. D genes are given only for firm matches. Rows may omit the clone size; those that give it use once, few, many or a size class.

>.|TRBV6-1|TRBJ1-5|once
TGTGCCAGCAGTGATTGGGACGTCAATCAGCCCCAGCATTTT
CASSDWDVNQPQHF
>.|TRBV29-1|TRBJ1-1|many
TGCAGCGTTGAGCAGGGTAACACTGAAGCTTTCTTT
CSVEQGNTEAFF
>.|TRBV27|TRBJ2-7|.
TGTGCCAGCAGTTTATATTGGCGCTCCTACGAGCAGTACTTC
CASSLYWRSYEQYF
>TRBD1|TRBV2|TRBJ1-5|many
TGTGCCAGCAGCGAACGGACAGGGACCTATCAGCCCCAGCATTTT
CASSERTGTYQPQHF
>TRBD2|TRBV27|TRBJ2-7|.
TGTGCCAGCAGTTTAATAGCGGGAGTTTACGAGCAGTACTTC
CASSLIAGVYEQYF
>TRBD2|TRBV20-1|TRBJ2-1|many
TGCAGTGCTAGGTCGGCTTATGCGGGAGACGCCTACAATGAGCAGTTCTTC
CSARSAYAGDAYNEQFF
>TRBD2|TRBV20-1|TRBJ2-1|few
TGCAGTGCCCGCCCTCGCGGGAGGGCCCTCAGTGAGCAGTTCTTC
CSARPRGRALSEQFF
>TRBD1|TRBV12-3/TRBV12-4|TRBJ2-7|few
TGTGCCAGCAGTATGACGACAGGGATGGGCGAGCAGTACTTC
CASSMTTGMGEQYF
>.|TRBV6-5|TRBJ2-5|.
TGTGCCAGCAGTTACTCACTAAAACAAGAGACCCAGTACTTC
CASSYSLKQETQYF
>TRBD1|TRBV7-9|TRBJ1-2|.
TGTGCCAGCAGCTTAGAGGGGGCGCATGGCTACACCTTC
CASSLEGAHGYTF
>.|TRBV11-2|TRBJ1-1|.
TGTGCCAGCAGCTTATACGGCAGCCGAGGGGTCACTGAAGCTTTCTTT
CASSLYGSRGVTEAFF
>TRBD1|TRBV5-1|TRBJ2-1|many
TGCGCCAGCAGCTTAACAGGGGAGTACAATGAGCAGTTCTTC
CASSLTGEYNEQFF
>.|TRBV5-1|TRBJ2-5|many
TGCGCCAGCAGCTTGGATCAGCGTCGTGAAGAGACCCAGTACTTC
CASSLDQRREETQYF
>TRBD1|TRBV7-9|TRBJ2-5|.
TGTGCCAGCAGCAGCTTGGGACAGATGTACCAAGAGACCCAGTACTTC
CASSSLGQMYQETQYF
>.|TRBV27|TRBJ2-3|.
TGTGCCAGCAGTTTAGGAGACTTAACTAGCACAGATACGCAGTATTTT
CASSLGDLTSTDTQYF
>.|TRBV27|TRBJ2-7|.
TGTGCCAGCAGTTCCGGGCCCCACTACGAGCAGTACTTC
CASSSGPHYEQYF
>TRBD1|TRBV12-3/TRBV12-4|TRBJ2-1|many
TGTGCCAGCAGTCGTACAGGGGGCATTTACAATGAGCAGTTCTTC
CASSRTGGIYNEQFF
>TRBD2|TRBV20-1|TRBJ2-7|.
TGCAGTGCTAGATCCCTAGCGGGAGCGACCTACGAGCAGTACTTC
CSARSLAGATYEQYF
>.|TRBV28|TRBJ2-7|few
TGCCGGTCCTCATCAAGGGAAACCGGAGGCGAGCAGTACTTC
CRSSSRETGGEQYF
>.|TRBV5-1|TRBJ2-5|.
TGCGCCAGCAGCTCCTCGACGTCCCCGACCCAGTACTTC
CASSSSTSPTQYF
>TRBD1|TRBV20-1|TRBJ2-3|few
TGCAGTGCTAGAGATCTCTTCGGGGACAGTGTCCTCGGCACGCAGTATTTT
CSARDLFGDSVLGTQYF
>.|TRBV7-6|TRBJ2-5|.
TGTGCCAGCAGCTTAGTGATTTCGAGGAGGGTGTACCAAGAGACCCAGTACTTC
CASSLVISRRVYQETQYF
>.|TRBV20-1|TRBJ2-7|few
TGCAGTGCTAGAGCAACTTTCGAGCAGTACTTC
CSARATFEQYF
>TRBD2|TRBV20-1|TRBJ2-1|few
TGCAGTGCTAGAGATGAAGAGTGGGGACTAGCGGGAGGCAATGAGCAGTTCTTC
CSARDEEWGLAGGNEQFF
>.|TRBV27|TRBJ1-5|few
TGTGCCAGCAGCGGGAACCGGGGGCATCAGCCCCAGCATTTT
CASSGNRGHQPQHF
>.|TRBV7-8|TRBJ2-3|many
TGTGCCAGCAGCTCCGGGCGGCCGTCCCTCGGCACAGATACGCAGTATTTT
CASSSGRPSLGTDTQYF
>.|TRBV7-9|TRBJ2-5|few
TGTGCCAGCAGCTTATCGGACTGGACCCAGTACTTC
CASSLSDWTQYF
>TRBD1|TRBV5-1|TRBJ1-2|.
TGCGCCAGCATCCGGGACAGGGACTATGGCTACACCTTC
CASIRDRDYGYTF
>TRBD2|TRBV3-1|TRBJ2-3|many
TGTGCCAGCAGCCAAGATAACGGACTAGCAGAAGATACGCAGTATTTT
CASSQDNGLAEDTQYF
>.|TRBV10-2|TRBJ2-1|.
TGCGCCAGCAGAGCGGGCCATCCCTGGAATGAGCAGTTCTTC
CASRAGHPWNEQFF
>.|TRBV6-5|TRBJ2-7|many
TGTGCCAGCAGTTACGCCGGGACACCCTCCTACGAGCAGTACTTC
CASSYAGTPSYEQYF
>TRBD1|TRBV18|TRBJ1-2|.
TGTGCCAGCTCATCGTATACAGGGGGACAAAACTATGGCTACCCCTTC
CASSSYTGGQNYGYPF
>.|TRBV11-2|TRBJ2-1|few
TGTGCCAGCGGGCGGGGCTCCTACAATGAGCAGTTCTTC
CASGRGSYNEQFF
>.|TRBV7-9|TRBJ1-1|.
TGTGCAACCAGGGTTGAGGGCACTGAAGCTTTCTTT
CATRVEGTEAFF
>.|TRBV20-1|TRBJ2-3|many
TGCAGTGCTGTGGCGAGAAACACAGATACGCAGTATTTT
CSAVARNTDTQYF
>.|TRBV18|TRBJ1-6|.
TGTGCCAGCTCACCACTGGACAGCTCCTATAATTCACCCCTCCACTTT
CASSPLDSSYNSPLHF
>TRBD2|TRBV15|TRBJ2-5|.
TGTGCCACCAGCAGCGCTAGCGGGAAGTCCCAGTACTTC
CATSSASGKSQYF
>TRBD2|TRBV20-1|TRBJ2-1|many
TGCAGTGCTACGCGGGAGCCCTCTTACAATGAGCAGTTCTTC
CSATREPSYNEQFF
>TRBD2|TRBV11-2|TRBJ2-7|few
TGTGCCAGCAGCCCCGGACTAGCGGCCGTGTTCTCCTACGAGCAGTACTTC
CASSPGLAAVFSYEQYF
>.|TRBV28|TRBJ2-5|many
TGTGCCAGCAGTGGGGTGGAGGGCCGGGAGACCCAGTACTTC
CASSGVEGRETQYF
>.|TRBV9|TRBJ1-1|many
TGTGCCAGCAGCGATCCGGGGGCTCGGACTGAAGCTTTCTTT
CASSDPGARTEAFF
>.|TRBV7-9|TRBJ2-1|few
TGTGCCAGCAGCAGGACGGCGTTTGGAAACAATGAGCAGTTCTTC
CASSRTAFGNNEQFF
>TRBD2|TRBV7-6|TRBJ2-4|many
TGTGCCAGCAGCTTAGAAGGGGGACTAGCGGACATTCAGTACTTC
CASSLEGGLADIQYF
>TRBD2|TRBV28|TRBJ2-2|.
TGTGCCAGCATTCCCATAGCGGGAGGGGGGAACACCGGGGAGCTGTTTTTT
CASIPIAGGGNTGELFF
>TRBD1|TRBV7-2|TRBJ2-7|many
TGTGCCAGCAGCAGAGGACAGGCTTACGAGCAGTACTTC
CASSRGQAYEQYF
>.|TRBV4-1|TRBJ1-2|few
TGCGCCAGCAGCCAAGGTCGGGTAGGCTACACCTTC
CASSQGRVGYTF
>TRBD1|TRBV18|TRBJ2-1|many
TGTGCCAGCTCATACGACATATCCGGGACAGGGGAATACAATGAGCAGTTCTTC
CASSYDISGTGEYNEQFF
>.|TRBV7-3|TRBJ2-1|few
TGTGCCAGCAGCTTAGGGGCAGGGCATGAGCAGTTCTTC
CASSLGAGHEQFF
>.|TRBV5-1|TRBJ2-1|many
TGCGCCAGCAGCTTGGCCGCCAATGAGCAGTTCTTC
CASSLAANEQFF
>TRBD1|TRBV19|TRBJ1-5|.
TGTGCCAGTAGAGCGGGACAGACTAATCAGCCCCAGCATTTT
CASRAGQTNQPQHF
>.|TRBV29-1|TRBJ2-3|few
TGCAGCGTTGTTAGGCCAGAGGGGTTAGATACGCAGTATTTT
CSVVRPEGLDTQYF
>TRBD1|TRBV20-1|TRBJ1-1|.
TGCAGTGCTAGGCCGATTGGACAGGGTAACACTGAAGCTTTCTTT
CSARPIGQGNTEAFF